One T cell receptor beta chain is described in this entry. Its antigen is still unknown. The record originates from a study of CD8 T cells in Susac syndrome. Broader study findings: Susac-specific public clones in total CD8+ repertoires numbered approximately 17; in CD8+ TEMRA repertoires, they numbered about five. The study found that Susac CD8+ clonal expansion peaked in TEMRA cells and active patients.

This CDR3 comprises 14 residues. CDR1 is MNHEY and CDR2 is SMNVEV in the germline V gene (reference sequence). V lost 6 bases and J 1 base, leaving 13 bases between the germline ends. The authors reverse transcribed roughly 0.5 to 1 ug RNA with random hexamers. TCRdb used MiXCR to reprocess the immunoSEQ multiplex PCR reads, holding one entry per CDR3 protein. This sample yields 100,000 to 150,000 distinct CDR3 sequences, of which around 94% are seen a single time; approximately 0.22% belongs to the top ten. Sequencing of TCR beta was performed on blood CD8+ and CD4+ T cells. The sequencing sample was made of CD8+ T cells from PBMCs. The chain uses TRBV27 and TRBJ2-7; tentative D call: TRBD1 (7 bases). This sequence was found in a human donor with Susac syndrome. CDR3 in DNA: TGTGCCAGCAGCTCCAGGGGGGCTTCCTACGAGCAGTACTTC. Translation gives CASSSRGASYEQYF.